This T cell receptor beta chain derives from a study of molecular identifiers for immune sequencing clone quantification. This CDR3 comprises 19 residues. The V and J ends lost 1 base and 2 bases, in that order; junction bases with no gene match: 16. CDR1 MDHEN and CDR2 SYDVKM come from the germline V gene. TCRdb reanalysed the PCR reads using MiXCR and keeps one entry per CDR3 protein. The table has tens of thousands of distinct CDR3 sequences, about 19% seen once. In its sample, this clonotype was seen many times. Its antigen remains unidentified. Study observations and caveats: Detecting spiked Jurkat TCR RNA from one cell among some 990,000 naive cells was reportedly possible. Whereas naive cells kept under 1% of molecules in clones above 20 RNA copies, such clones held over 98% in effectors.

This rearrangement joins TRBV28 to TRBJ2-5; TRBD2 matches 7 bases. The sequencing input was naive CD8+ T cells from blood, with Jurkat cell RNA spiked in. Described subset: FACS-sorted CD8+CD4-CCR7+CD45RA+ naive T cells. This TCR was recovered from a human donor in good health. Some libraries in this study had Jurkat cell RNA spiked in. CDR3 DNA sequence: TGTGCCAGCAGTTTATTCACGGTCGGCGCGGGAGAGGATCAAGAGACCCAGTACTTC. This translates into CASSLFTVGAGEDQETQYF.